A single sample is the source of the 25 T cell receptor beta chains below, sequenced in a study of T cells in Graves' hyperthyroidism and ophthalmopathy. Amplified TCR beta CDR3 regions came from RNA transcripts. The HTBI primer set served for first-round RT-PCR of the TCR CDR3. TCRdb processed the multiplex PCR reads anew with MiXCR; each CDR3 protein has one entry. The table has 620,000 or so distinct CDR3 sequences, about 14% seen once. Sequencing used blood. These receptors came from a woman aged 50 to 60 with Graves' ophthalmopathy.

As regards this clonotype: Just one base apart from a much larger clone, this may be a read error. V usage is TRBV18 and J usage is TRBJ1-2; no definite D call. The CDR3 has 12 amino acids. The germline V gene has CDR1 KGHSH and CDR2 LQKENI. The DNA of the CDR3 is TGTGTCAGCTCACCACTGGAATATGGCTACACCTTC. This encodes CVSSPLEYGYTF. The whole variable domain, remainder taken from reference TRBV18 and TRBJ1-2, is NAGVMQNPRHLVRRRGQEARLRCSPMKGHSHVYWYRQLPEEGLKFMVYLQKENIIDESGMPKERFSAEFPKEGPSILRIQQVVRGDSAAYFCVSSPLEYGYTFGSGTRLTVV.

This clonotype was detected only a few times. The V call is TRBV19, the J call TRBJ2-3; 9 nucleotides line up with TRBD1. CDR1 LNHDA and CDR2 SQIVND come from the germline V gene (reference sequence). Trimming took 7 bases from V and 4 from J; bases not matched to a gene: 9. The CDR3 has 15 amino acids. CDR3 sequence: CASNSPGQGPDTQYF. The CDR3 DNA reads as TGTGCCAGTAATTCTCCGGGACAGGGCCCAGATACGCAGTATTTT.

The table lists this clonotype with many counts. This sequence joins TRBV5-6 and TRBJ2-1; D is perhaps TRBD2 (5 bases). The CDR3 totals 16 residues. CDR1 and CDR2 (germline): SGHDT, YYEEEE. The V gene lost 4 bases and the J gene lost 0 bases, with 14 bases spanning the gap. Here the CDR3 DNA reads TGTGCCAGCAGCAACCCCCCGGGGTTCTCCTACAATGAGCAGTTCTTC. Protein sequence: CASSNPPGFSYNEQFF.

This clonotype was found a few times. The gene calls are TRBV5-1 and TRBJ2-5; 8 nucleotides align to TRBD1. The CDR3 is 14 residues long. V lost 5 bases to trimming and J lost 5 bases; unmatched junction nucleotides: 8. Germline lookup yields CDR1 SGHRS and CDR2 YFSETQ. The CDR3 DNA reads as TGCGCCAGCAGACCCCAGGGGGCGGGGGAGACCCAGTACTTC. The encoded protein is CASRPQGAGETQYF.

This clonotype has a count of ten or more. The gene calls are TRBV10-3 and TRBJ2-5; tentatively, D is TRBD2 (5 bases). With 0 bases removed from V and 9 bases from J, the gap between germline ends came to 17 bases. Germline V gives CDR1 ENHRY, CDR2 SYGVKD. The CDR3 spans 15 residues. The CDR3 loop is CAISESERTLGAQYF. The CDR3 nucleotides are TGTGCCATCAGTGAGTCGGAAAGGACGCTCGGGGCCCAGTACTTC.

The table lists this clonotype with many counts. This rearrangement joins TRBV30 to TRBJ2-7; D may match TRBD1 or TRBD2 (7 bases each). The CDR3 loop spans 12 amino acids. V lost 8 bases, J lost 6 bases, and 17 bases lay in between. Germline V gene data show CDR1 as GTSNPN and CDR2 as SVGIG (reference sequence). DNA of the CDR3: TGTGCCGGGGGGGGACAGCTGGGCGAGCAGTACTTC. Its protein product is CAGGGQLGEQYF.

This sequence joins TRBV9 and TRBJ2-3, with D possibly TRBD1 on 5 matching bases. Germline CDR1 SGDLS, CDR2 YYNGEE. The CDR3 length is 16 residues. V lost 0 bases and J lost 3, with 14 bases in between. The DNA of the CDR3 is TGTGCCAGCAGCGTAGACTTGGGGCAGGGTACAGATACGCAGTATTTT. It yields the protein CASSVDLGQGTDTQYF.

This clonotype turned up a few times. The chain has TRBV19 and TRBJ1-5; D uncertain. The germline V and J ends were trimmed by 7 bases and 1 base, with 14 bases remaining between them. The CDR3 contains 15 residues. Germline CDR1 reads LNHDA; CDR2 reads SQIVND (reference sequence). This CDR3 is CASKSLGASNQPQHF. In DNA form, the CDR3 reads TGTGCCAGTAAGTCCCTGGGAGCCAGCAATCAGCCCCAGCATTTT.

This clonotype was counted at least ten times. The CDR3 coding sequence is TGCGCCAGCAGCTTGGAGGGACCTCAGCCCCAGCATTTT. Encoded protein: CASSLEGPQPQHF. The V call is TRBV5-1, the J call TRBJ1-5; TRBD1 is a possible D gene (5 bases). The length of the CDR3 is 13 residues. Germline-derived CDR1 and CDR2 are SGHRS and YFSETQ. Trimming pared 0 bases from V and 6 bases from J, leaving 7 bases between. The full variable domain, its missing parts supplied by reference TRBV5-1 and TRBJ1-5, is KAGVTQTPRYLIKTRGQQVTLSCSPISGHRSVSWYQQTPGQGLQFLFEYFSETQRNKGNFPGRFSGRQFSNSRSEMNVSTLELGDSALYLCASSLEGPQPQHFGDGTRLSIL.

This clonotype was picked up many times. The chain employs TRBV12-3 or TRBV12-4 and TRBJ1-5; D gene unclear. V lost 3 bases and J 2 bases, leaving 8 bases between the germline ends. CDR3 length equals 14 residues. The CDR3 sequence is CASSFPGRNQPQHF. CDR3 nucleotides: TGTGCCAGCAGTTTTCCGGGCCGCAATCAGCCCCAGCATTTT.

This clonotype turned up a few times. This sequence joins TRBV6-1 and TRBJ1-4, with unresolved D. Germline values: CDR1 MNHNS, CDR2 SASEGT. This CDR3 contains 12 residues. V was cut by 8 bases and J by 5 bases, with 9 bases left in between. The CDR3 spells CASGLRNEKLFF. CDR3 DNA: TGTGCCAGCGGACTGCGGAATGAAAAACTGTTTTTT.

In this sample, this clonotype turned up many times. The gene calls are TRBV4-1 and TRBJ1-1, with 8 bases matching TRBD1. CDR1 is MGHRA and CDR2 is YSYEKL in the germline V gene. CDR3 length: 16 residues. The V segment lost 1 base and the J segment 1 base; nucleotides outside the gene matches: 5. CDR3 residues: CASSQGQGLTNTEAFF. The CDR3, as DNA: TGCGCCAGCAGCCAAGGACAGGGGCTAACGAACACTGAAGCTTTCTTT.

The table lists this clonotype with many counts. This rearrangement joins TRBV18 to TRBJ1-2, with D possibly matching TRBD1 (5 bases). Germline CDR1 is KGHSH and CDR2 is LQKENI. Between the trimmed V and J ends, which lost 6 bases and 3 bases, there was a span of 17 bases. CDR3 length: 15 amino acids. CDR3 amino acids: CASSPSPGPDYGYTF. CDR3 DNA sequence: TGTGCCAGCTCGCCTTCACCGGGGCCGGACTATGGCTACACCTTC.

This clonotype appeared many times. The rearrangement links TRBV2 to TRBJ2-1; 7 bases are shared with TRBD2. CDR1 and CDR2 (germline): SNHLY, FYNNEI. This CDR3 spans 14 amino acids. The V gene end was trimmed by 6 bases and the J gene end by 9 bases; junction bases not matched to a gene: 11. The CDR3 region has the DNA TGTGCCAGCAGAGAACCCCCGGGACTACGTGAGCAGTTCTTC. Translating gives CASREPPGLREQFF.

J is TRBJ2-6 and V is TRBV9; possible D gene TRBD1, 6 bases. Trimming removed 3 bases at V and 0 bases at J, with 13 bases between. Germline CDR1 and CDR2: SGDLS and YYNGEE. This CDR3 comprises 17 residues. CDR3 coding DNA: TGTGCCAGCAGCGCAACCGGGACAAACTCTGGGGCCAACGTCCTGACTTTC. Its translation: CASSATGTNSGANVLTF.

This clonotype has a count of ten or more. The chain has TRBV3-1 and TRBJ1-2; 7 nucleotides align to TRBD1. V lost 0 bases and J lost 5; bases outside the gene matches: 6. Germline values: CDR1 LGHDT, CDR2 YNNKEL (reference sequence). The CDR3 length is 15 residues. The CDR3 region is CASSQERGRGYGYTF. For the CDR3, the DNA is TGTGCCAGCAGCCAAGAGCGGGGCAGGGGGTATGGCTACACCTTC.

This clonotype was seen at least ten times. The chain employs TRBV7-2 and TRBJ2-1; 8 bases match TRBD2. This CDR3 has 15 amino acids. J lost 2 bases, V lost 5 bases, and 5 bases had no gene match. In germline, CDR1 is SGHTA, CDR2 FQGNSA. CDR3 loop: CASSKLADAYNEQFF. The CDR3 DNA sequence: TGTGCCAGCAGCAAACTAGCGGACGCCTACAATGAGCAGTTCTTC.

The CDR3 is CASSRRVTTYEQYF. The CDR3 DNA sequence: TGTGCCAGCTCGAGGAGGGTCACAACCTACGAGCAGTACTTC. V and J are TRBV28 and TRBJ2-7; TRBD2 might be the D (6 bases). The V gene lost 8 bases and the J gene lost 2 bases, with 16 bases spanning the gap. CDR3 length equals 14 residues. Germline CDR1 is MDHEN and CDR2 is SYDVKM. The whole variable domain, filled in from reference TRBV28 and TRBJ2-7, reads DVKVTQSSRYLVKRTGEKVFLECVQDMDHENMFWYRQDPGLGLRLIYFSYDVKMKEKGDIPEGYSVSREKKERFSLILESASTNQTSMYLCASSRRVTTYEQYFGPGTRLTVT.

This clonotype came up a few times. The genes are TRBV28 and TRBJ2-1; 8 bases align to TRBD2. The CDR3 loop spans 17 amino acids. V lost 3 bases and J lost 3; bases outside the gene matches: 10. The germline CDR1 and CDR2 sequences are MDHEN and SYDVKM. CDR3 sequence: CASSFSPPGGFYNEQFF. The DNA of the CDR3 is TGTGCCAGCAGTTTCTCTCCTCCGGGAGGGTTCTACAATGAGCAGTTCTTC.

This clonotype was found a few times. The rearrangement links TRBV20-1 to TRBJ2-2; 7 nucleotides line up with TRBD1. The CDR3 is 14 residues long. V dropped 3 bases and J dropped 6; count of bases not matched to a gene: 7. In germline, CDR1 is DFQATT, CDR2 SNEGSKA (reference sequence). The CDR3: CSASDRESSGELFF. CDR3 DNA: TGCAGTGCTAGTGACAGGGAATCGTCCGGGGAGCTGTTTTTT.

This clonotype came up many times. The J gene is TRBJ2-7, the V gene TRBV29-1, with D maybe TRBD1 (5 bases). V was trimmed by 1 base and J by 6 bases, leaving 13 bases between them. Germline CDR1 reads SQVTM; CDR2 reads ANQGSEA. The CDR3 length is 13 residues. The CDR3 DNA reads as TGCAGCGTTGAAGTGGGTAGGGGCGGCGAGCAGTACTTC. Its translation: CSVEVGRGGEQYF.

This clonotype was observed many times. This chain uses TRBV27 with TRBJ1-1; 7 bases line up with TRBD1. Germline assignment: CDR1 MNHEY and CDR2 SMNVEV (reference sequence). V shed 5 bases, J shed 1 base, and the junction held 10 bases outside the gene matches. This CDR3 contains 16 residues. CDR3 in amino acids: CASSQRQGVKNTEAFF. CDR3 DNA sequence: TGTGCCAGCAGTCAAAGACAGGGTGTGAAGAACACTGAAGCTTTCTTT.

At least ten counts were recorded for this clonotype. This rearrangement joins TRBV6-1 to TRBJ2-7; D possibly uses TRBD1 or TRBD2 (5 bases each). The CDR3 is made up of 17 amino acids. Germline CDR1 is MNHNS and CDR2 is SASEGT. V shed 5 bases and J shed 2 bases, with 22 bases lying between them. The CDR3 region has the DNA TGTGCCAGCAGTCGGGACCGGGGAACCATAGATCCCTACGAGCAGTACTTC. Its protein is CASSRDRGTIDPYEQYF.

The V gene is TRBV27, the J gene TRBJ2-7, with a weak D call TRBD2 (6 bases). V was pared by 3 bases and J by 3 bases, with 15 bases between. CDR3 size: 15 residues. Germline CDR1 and CDR2: MNHEY and SMNVEV (reference sequence). CDR3 sequence reads: CASSFKPGSHYEQYF. CDR3 DNA: TGTGCCAGCAGTTTCAAACCCGGGAGCCACTACGAGCAGTACTTC.

This clonotype has a count of ten or more. The chain recombines TRBV28 with TRBJ2-1, with 7 bases lining up with TRBD1. Looked up from germline, CDR1 is MDHEN and CDR2 is SYDVKM. J was trimmed by 7 bases and V by 6 bases; bases with no gene match: 12. CDR3 length equals 15 residues. CDR3 sequence: CASSHHRGSANEQFF. The CDR3 DNA follows: TGTGCCAGCAGCCACCACAGGGGAAGTGCGAATGAGCAGTTCTTC.